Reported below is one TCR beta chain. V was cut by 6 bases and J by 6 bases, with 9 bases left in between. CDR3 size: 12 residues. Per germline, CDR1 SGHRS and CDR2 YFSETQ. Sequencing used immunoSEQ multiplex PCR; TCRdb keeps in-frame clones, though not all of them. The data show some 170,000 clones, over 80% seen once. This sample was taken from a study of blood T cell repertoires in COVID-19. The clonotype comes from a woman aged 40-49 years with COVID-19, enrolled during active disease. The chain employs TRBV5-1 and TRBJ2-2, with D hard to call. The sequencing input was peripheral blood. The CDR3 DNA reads TGCGCCAGCATTTTAAAGCCCGGGGAGCTGTTTTTT. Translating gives CASILKPGELFF.